The following is a TCR beta chain sequence with its context. The CDR3 consists of 14 residues. Germline CDR1 is LGHNA and CDR2 is YNFKEQ. Trimming cost V 4 bases and J 2 bases, with 8 bases left between them. This entry comes from a study of blood T cell repertoires in COVID-19. Study summary: From the United States, Italy and Spain came samples of acute and convalescent COVID-19. PBMCs, B-cell-depleted T cells, or T cells were the source of the cDNA or gDNA that made up the material.

As handled by the study authors: How many nucleated cells were present was estimated from reference gene primer amplification. Repertoires were generated with immunoSEQ multiplex PCR, while TCRdb's copy carries only in-frame clones and drops some. From that table come the V and J calls and clone size; the DNA was used to work out D and trimming. The sample records 55,000 to 90,000 clones, 70% to 90% being singletons. The clonotype comes from a human donor in a cohort sampled during active COVID-19. Source material: peripheral blood. The gene calls are TRBV4-2 and TRBJ2-2; no firm D call. CDR3 residues: CASSPQTNTGELFF. DNA of the CDR3: TGTGCCAGCAGCCCCCAGACAAACACCGGGGAGCTGTTTTTT.